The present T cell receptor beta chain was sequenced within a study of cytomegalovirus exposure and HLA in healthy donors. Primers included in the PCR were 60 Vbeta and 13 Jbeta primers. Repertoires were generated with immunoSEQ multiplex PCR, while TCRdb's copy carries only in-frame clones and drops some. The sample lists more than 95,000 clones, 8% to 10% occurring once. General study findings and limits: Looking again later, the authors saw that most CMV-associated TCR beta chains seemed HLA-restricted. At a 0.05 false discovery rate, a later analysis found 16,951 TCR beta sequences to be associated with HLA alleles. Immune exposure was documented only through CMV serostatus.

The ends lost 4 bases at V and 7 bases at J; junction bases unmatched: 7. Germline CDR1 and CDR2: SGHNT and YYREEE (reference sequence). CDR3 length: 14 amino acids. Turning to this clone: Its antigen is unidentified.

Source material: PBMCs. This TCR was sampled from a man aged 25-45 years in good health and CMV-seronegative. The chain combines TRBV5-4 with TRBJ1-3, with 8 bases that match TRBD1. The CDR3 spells CASSIGQGGNTIYF. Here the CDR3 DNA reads TGTGCCAGCAGCATCGGACAGGGAGGGAACACCATATATTTT.